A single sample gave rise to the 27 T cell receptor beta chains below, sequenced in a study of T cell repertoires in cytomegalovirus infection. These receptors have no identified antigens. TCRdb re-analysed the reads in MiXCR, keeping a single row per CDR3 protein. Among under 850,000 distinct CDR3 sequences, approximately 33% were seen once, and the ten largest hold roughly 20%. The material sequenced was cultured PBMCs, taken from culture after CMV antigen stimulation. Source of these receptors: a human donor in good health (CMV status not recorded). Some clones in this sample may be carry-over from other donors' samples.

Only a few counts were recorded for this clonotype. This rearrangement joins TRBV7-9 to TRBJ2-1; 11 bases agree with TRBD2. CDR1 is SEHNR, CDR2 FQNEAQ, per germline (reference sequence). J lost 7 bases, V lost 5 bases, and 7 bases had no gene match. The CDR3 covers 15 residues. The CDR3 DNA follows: TGTGCCAGCAGCGCATTAGCGGGAGGGAAGAATGAGCAGTTCTTC. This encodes CASSALAGGKNEQFF. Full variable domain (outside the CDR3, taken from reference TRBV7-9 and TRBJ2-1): DTGVSQNPRHKITKRGQNVTFRCDPISEHNRLYWYRQTLGQGPEFLTYFQNEAQLEKSRLLSDRFSAERPKGSFSTLEIQRTEQGDSAMYLCASSALAGGKNEQFFGPGTRLTVL.

CDR3 in DNA: TGCGCCAGCAGCCAAGAACAGCTTTACACTGAAGCTTTCTTT. It translates to CASSQEQLYTEAFF. This chain uses TRBV4-1 with TRBJ1-1; D gene ambiguous. Germline-derived CDR1 and CDR2 are MGHRA and YSYEKL. This CDR3 is built from 14 residues. The V end was cut by 0 bases, the J end by 3 bases, with 8 bases between.

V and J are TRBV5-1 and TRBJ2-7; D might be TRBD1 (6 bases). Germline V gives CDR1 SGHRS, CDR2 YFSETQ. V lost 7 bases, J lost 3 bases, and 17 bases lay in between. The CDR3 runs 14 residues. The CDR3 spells CASRGEGHVYEQYF. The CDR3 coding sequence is TGCGCCAGCCGTGGAGAGGGACACGTCTACGAGCAGTACTTC. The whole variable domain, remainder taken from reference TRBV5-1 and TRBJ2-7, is KAGVTQTPRYLIKTRGQQVTLSCSPISGHRSVSWYQQTPGQGLQFLFEYFSETQRNKGNFPGRFSGRQFSNSRSEMNVSTLELGDSALYLCASRGEGHVYEQYFGPGTRLTVT.

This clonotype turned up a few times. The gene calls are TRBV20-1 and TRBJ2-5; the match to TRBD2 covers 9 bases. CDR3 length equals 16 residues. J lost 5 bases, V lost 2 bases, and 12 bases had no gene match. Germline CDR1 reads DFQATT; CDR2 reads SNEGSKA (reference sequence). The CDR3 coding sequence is TGCAGTGCTAGAAGGCTTGGACTAGCGAGAGGCGAGACCCAGTACTTC. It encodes CSARRLGLARGETQYF.

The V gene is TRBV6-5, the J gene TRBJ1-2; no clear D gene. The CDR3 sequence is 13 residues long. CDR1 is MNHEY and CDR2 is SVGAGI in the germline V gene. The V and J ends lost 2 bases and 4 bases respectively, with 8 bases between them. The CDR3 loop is CASSYGGAYGYTF. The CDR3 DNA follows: TGTGCCAGCAGTTACGGAGGTGCCTATGGCTACACCTTC.

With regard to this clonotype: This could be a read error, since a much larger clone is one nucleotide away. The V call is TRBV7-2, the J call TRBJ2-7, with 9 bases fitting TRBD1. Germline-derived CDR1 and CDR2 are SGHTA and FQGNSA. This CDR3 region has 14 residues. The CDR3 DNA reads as TGTGCCAGCTCCGAGGGGACAGGGTACTACGAGCATTACTTC. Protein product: CASSEGTGYYEHYF.

CDR3 protein: CSATTKETQYF. CDR3 DNA sequence: TGCAGTGCTACTACGAAAGAGACCCAGTACTTC. This chain links TRBV20-1 with TRBJ2-5; D gene ambiguous. The germline V gene has CDR1 DFQATT and CDR2 SNEGSKA (reference sequence). Trimming left V 4 bases short and J 3 bases short, with 6 bases between. The CDR3 has 11 amino acids.

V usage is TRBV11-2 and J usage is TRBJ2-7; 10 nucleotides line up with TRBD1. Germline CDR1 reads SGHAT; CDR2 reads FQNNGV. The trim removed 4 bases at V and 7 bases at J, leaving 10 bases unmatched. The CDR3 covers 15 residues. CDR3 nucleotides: TGTGCCAGCAGCTACTTACGGGACAGGGGTATAGAGCAGTACTTC. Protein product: CASSYLRDRGIEQYF.

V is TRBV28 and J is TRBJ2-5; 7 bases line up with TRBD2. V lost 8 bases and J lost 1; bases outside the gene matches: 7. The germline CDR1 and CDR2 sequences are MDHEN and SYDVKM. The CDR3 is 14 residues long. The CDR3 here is CASSRGVLQETQYF. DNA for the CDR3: TGTGCCAGCTCACGGGGGGTACTCCAAGAGACCCAGTACTTC.

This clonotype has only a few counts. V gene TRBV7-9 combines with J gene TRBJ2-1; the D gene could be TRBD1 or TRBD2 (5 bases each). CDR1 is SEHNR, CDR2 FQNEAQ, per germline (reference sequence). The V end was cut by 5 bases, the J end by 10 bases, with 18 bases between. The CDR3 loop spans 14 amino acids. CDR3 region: CASSPWDLGDEQFF. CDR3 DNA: TGTGCCAGCAGCCCTTGGGACCTAGGGGACGAGCAGTTCTTC.

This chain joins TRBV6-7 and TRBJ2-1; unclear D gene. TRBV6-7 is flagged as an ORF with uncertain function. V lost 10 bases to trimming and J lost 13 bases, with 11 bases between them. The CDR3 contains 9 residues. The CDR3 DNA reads TGTGCCACACAAAGGGAACAGTTCTTC. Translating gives CATQREQFF.

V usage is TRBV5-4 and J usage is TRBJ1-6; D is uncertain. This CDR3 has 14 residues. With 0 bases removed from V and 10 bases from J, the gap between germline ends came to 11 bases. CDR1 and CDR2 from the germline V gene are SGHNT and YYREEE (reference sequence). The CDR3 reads CASSLVPAGSPLHF. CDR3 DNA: TGTGCCAGCAGCTTGGTCCCGGCTGGATCACCCCTCCACTTT.

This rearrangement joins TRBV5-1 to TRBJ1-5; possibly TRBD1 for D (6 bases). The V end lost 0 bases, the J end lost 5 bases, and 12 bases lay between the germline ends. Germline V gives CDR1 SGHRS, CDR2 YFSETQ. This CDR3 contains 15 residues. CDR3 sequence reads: CASSLEGGNDQPQHF. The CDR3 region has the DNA TGCGCCAGCAGCTTGGAGGGGGGGAATGATCAGCCCCAGCATTTT.

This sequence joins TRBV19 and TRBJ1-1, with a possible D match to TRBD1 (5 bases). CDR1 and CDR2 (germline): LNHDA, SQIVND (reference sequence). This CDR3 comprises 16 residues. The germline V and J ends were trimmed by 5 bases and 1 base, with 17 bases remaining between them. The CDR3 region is CASSVGVGRANTEAFF. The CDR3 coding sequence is TGTGCCAGTAGTGTAGGGGTAGGGAGGGCGAACACTGAAGCTTTCTTT.

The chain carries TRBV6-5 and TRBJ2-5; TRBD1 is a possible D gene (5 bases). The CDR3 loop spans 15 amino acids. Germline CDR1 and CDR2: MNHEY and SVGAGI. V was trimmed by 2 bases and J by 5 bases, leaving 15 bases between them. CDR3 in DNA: TGTGCCAGCAGTTACGCAGGGTTAGAAGGCGAGACCCAGTACTTC. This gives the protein CASSYAGLEGETQYF.

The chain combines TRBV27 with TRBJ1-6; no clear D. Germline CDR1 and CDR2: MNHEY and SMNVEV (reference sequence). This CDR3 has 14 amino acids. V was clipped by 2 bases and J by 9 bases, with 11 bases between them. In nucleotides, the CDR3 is TGTGCCAGCAGTTTAGGCGGCCAAATTTCACCCCTCCACTTT. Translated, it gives CASSLGGQISPLHF.

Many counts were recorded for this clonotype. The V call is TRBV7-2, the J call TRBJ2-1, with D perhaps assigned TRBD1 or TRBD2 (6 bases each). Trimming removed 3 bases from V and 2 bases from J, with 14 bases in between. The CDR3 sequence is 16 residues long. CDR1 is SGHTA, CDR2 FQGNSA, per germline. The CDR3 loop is CASSFSRGTPYNEQFF. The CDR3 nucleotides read TGTGCCAGCAGCTTTTCCCGCGGGACACCCTACAATGAGCAGTTCTTC.

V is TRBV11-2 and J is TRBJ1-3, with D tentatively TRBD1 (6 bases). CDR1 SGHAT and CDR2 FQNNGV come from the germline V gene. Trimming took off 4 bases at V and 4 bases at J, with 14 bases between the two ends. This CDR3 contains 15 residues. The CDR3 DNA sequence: TGTGCCAGCAGCTCCGTCTGGACAGAAGGAAACACCATATATTTT. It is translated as CASSSVWTEGNTIYF.

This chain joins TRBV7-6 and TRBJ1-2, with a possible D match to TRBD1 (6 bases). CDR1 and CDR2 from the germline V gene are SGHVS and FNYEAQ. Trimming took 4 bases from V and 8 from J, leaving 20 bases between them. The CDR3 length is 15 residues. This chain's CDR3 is CASSSETGDLLGYTF. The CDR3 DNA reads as TGTGCCAGCAGCTCTGAGACAGGAGACCTCTTAGGCTACACCTTC.

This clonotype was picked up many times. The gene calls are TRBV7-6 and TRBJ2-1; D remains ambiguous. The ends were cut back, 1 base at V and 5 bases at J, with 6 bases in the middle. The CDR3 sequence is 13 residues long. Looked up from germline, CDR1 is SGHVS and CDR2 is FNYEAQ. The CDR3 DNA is TGTGCCAGCAGCTTAGGGTCCCACAATGAGCAGTTCTTC. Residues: CASSLGSHNEQFF.

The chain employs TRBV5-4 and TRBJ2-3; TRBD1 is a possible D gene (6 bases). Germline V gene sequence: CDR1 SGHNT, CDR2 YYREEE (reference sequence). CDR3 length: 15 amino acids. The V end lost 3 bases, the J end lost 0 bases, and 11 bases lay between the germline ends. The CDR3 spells CASSSHRESTDTQYF. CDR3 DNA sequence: TGTGCCAGCAGCTCACACAGGGAAAGCACAGATACGCAGTATTTT.

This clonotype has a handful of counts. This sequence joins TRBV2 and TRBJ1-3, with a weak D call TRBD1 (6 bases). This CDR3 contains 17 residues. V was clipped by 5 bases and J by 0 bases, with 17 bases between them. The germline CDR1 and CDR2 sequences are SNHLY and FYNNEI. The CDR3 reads CASSQGTLRDSGNTIYF. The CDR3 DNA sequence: TGTGCCAGCAGTCAAGGGACACTCCGAGACTCTGGAAACACCATATATTTT.

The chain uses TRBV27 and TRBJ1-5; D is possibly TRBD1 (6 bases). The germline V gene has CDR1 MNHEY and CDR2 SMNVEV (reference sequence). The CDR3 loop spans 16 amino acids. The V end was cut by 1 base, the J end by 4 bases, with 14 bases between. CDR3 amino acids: CASSLFGGGRNQPQHF. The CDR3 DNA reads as TGTGCCAGCAGTTTATTCGGCGGGGGGCGAAATCAGCCCCAGCATTTT.

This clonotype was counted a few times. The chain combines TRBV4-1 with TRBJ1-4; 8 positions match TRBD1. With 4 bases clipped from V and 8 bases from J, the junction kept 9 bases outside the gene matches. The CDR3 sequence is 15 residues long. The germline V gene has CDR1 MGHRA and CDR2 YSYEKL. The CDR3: CASSPPGQGREKLFF. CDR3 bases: TGCGCCAGCAGCCCCCCAGGACAGGGTCGGGAAAAACTGTTTTTT.

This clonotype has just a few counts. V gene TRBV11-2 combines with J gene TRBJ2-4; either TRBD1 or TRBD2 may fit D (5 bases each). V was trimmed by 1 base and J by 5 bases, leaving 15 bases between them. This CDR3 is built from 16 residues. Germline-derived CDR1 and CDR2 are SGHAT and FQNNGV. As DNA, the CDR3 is TGTGCCAGCAGCTTAGGGTCGGGGCAGGGCCAAAACATTCAGTACTTC. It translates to CASSLGSGQGQNIQYF.

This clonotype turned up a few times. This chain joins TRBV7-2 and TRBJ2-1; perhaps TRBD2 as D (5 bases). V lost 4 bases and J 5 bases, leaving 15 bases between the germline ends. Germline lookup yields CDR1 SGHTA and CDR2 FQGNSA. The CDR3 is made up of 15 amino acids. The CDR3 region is CASSWALAFNNEQFF. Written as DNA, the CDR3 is TGTGCCAGCAGCTGGGCCCTAGCATTTAACAATGAGCAGTTCTTC.

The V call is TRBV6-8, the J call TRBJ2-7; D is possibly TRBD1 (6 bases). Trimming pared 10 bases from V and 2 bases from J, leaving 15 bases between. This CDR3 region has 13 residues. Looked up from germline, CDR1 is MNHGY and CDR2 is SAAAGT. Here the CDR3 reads CATQGSRTYEQYF. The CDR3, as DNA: TGTGCCACCCAGGGGAGTAGGACCTACGAGCAGTACTTC.